These T cell receptor beta chains were read from a single sample in a study of read filtering for tumor transcriptome and immune sequencing. Each CDR3 protein is one row after TCRdb ran MiXCR on the reads. The data hold over 50,000 distinct CDR3 sequences, with around 21% observed a single time. Sequencing input: a population of CD138-negative cells sorted from bone marrow. The receptors were sampled from a donor at least 40 years old with multiple myeloma. Both conserved end residues are part of each CDR3. The D gene is left open where the match is weak.

TRBD2,TRBV4-1,15,CASSQDVAGGPRVFF
TRBD2,TRBV5-1,14,CASSNGGSGETQYF
-,TRBV4-1,17,CASSQGGAGVSNQPQHF
-,TRBV12-3/TRBV12-4,14,CASSSSSGTDTQYF
-,TRBV20-1,14,CSAPGADPVSEQYF
-,TRBV7-9,14,CAGSAGGASNEQFF
TRBD2,TRBV29-1,15,CSVEAGLAATYEQYF
TRBD1,TRBV2,14,CASSQQGTNTEAFF
TRBD2,TRBV7-9,15,CASSTGTSGSNEQFF
-,TRBV5-4,15,CASSRTSSSGYEQFF
TRBD2,TRBV6-5,15,CASSYGTSGSYEQYF
-,TRBV3-1,15,CASSAGPMNSDEQFF
-,TRBV12-5,15,CASGPDALAKNIQYF
-,TRBV11-3,15,CASSASWEPDREQFF
-,TRBV20-1,14,CSARDPAVNYGYTF
-,TRBV5-5,17,CASSATTEWEGNQPQRF
-,TRBV7-9,14,CASSSGRNDQPQHF
-,TRBV5-1,15,CASSRDSFSGNTIYF
TRBD1,TRBV12-3/TRBV12-4,13,CASRRQGTYGYTF
-,TRBV29-1,13,CSVQFGSGNTIYF
-,TRBV4-1,14,CASSRGEKTNTQYF
TRBD2,TRBV7-2,17,CASSRVRLAGDSYEQYF
-,TRBV14,20,CASSPLPGTGKSGGIDEQFF
TRBD2,TRBV7-2,16,CASSSGEGLAGGPRYF
TRBD1,TRBV7-9,14,CASSLTQGHTEAFF
-,TRBV15,12,CATTVGEDTQYF
TRBD1,TRBV20-1,17,CSARPRDRAGSGNTIYF
-,TRBV29-1,11,CSVAGKDTQYF
-,TRBV20-1,17,CSASNGPPSLPGNTIYF
TRBD1,TRBV10-3,15,CAITDPRQGADTQYF
-,TRBV18,12,CASSPAVPTQYF
TRBD1,TRBV6-2/TRBV6-3,17,CASSNSGQGVPSYEQYF
-,TRBV24-1,14,CATSGGRSYNERFF
-,TRBV12-3/TRBV12-4,17,CASSLRQANSGANVLTF
-,TRBV3-1,13,CASSQGGDNEQFF
-,TRBV28,14,CASMVPANTGELFF
-,TRBV29-1,13,CSATWQARTEAFF
TRBD2,TRBV27,13,CASSFREGNEQYF
-,TRBV20-1,14,CSARVGVSPYEQYF
TRBD1,TRBV11-2,17,CASSASGTGGILDEQFF
TRBD2,TRBV24-1,13,CATRREGGETQYF
-,TRBV29-1,13,CSVDRGASGELFF